This T cell receptor (beta chain) was recovered during a study of post-analysis software for immune sequencing data. The CDR3 length is 16 residues. TCR beta cDNA libraries included unique molecular identifiers. In TCRdb, the PCR reads were re-called with MiXCR into one record per CDR3 protein. This table holds roughly 620,000 distinct CDR3 sequences, roughly 47% found once. Study observations and caveats: Patients used about 5 TRBV segments, including TRBV5-6, TRBV5-1 and TRBV20-1, more often than controls. Normalized Chao1 diversity was significantly reduced in patients versus controls.

Concerning this clonotype itself: The antigen is not known. The junction departs from the called germline gene at one end, perhaps through a read error.

This clonotype originated in a girl aged 10-17 years with multiple sclerosis. Material for sequencing was blood. This sequence joins TRBV12-3 or TRBV12-4 and TRBJ2-1; TRBD2 matches 8 bases. CDR3 sequence: CASSFRGTGGDNGQFF. In DNA form, the CDR3 reads TGTGCCAGCAGTTTCCGGGGAACGGGGGGGGACAATGGGCAGTTCTTC.